The 25 T cell receptor beta chains below all came from one sample that was sequenced in a study of glioma-infiltrating T cells. TCR alpha and beta CDR3 regions were amplified from RNA using iRepertoire nested multiplex PCR. One entry per CDR3 protein results from TCRdb running MiXCR on the multiplex PCR reads. The sample records about 190,000 distinct CDR3 sequences, over 25% being singletons. Sequences were obtained from glioma tissue, nonneoplastic brain tissue, or PBMCs (not recorded which). The source of these receptors is a human donor with low-grade glioma or glioblastoma, undergoing nonglioma brain surgery, or in good health (not recorded which).

The rearrangement links TRBV20-1 to TRBJ2-3, with 11 nucleotides matching TRBD2. The CDR3 has 15 residues. V lost 5 bases and J lost 2; bases outside the gene matches: 6. Germline lookup yields CDR1 DFQATT and CDR2 SNEGSKA (reference sequence). The CDR3 DNA is TGCAGTGCTCCCGGGACTAGCGGCCCCACAGATACGCAGTATTTT. Its protein is CSAPGTSGPTDTQYF.

This clonotype was counted ten times or more. The V call is TRBV6-1, the J call TRBJ2-2; 7 positions agree with TRBD1. CDR1 is MNHNS and CDR2 is SASEGT in the germline V gene. This CDR3 spans 16 amino acids. Germline trimming cut 9 bases from V and 10 bases from J; bases unmatched to any gene: 20. CDR3 in amino acids: CASAPLTQGVGVELFF. In DNA form, the CDR3 reads TGTGCCAGTGCCCCCTTAACGCAGGGGGTAGGCGTGGAGCTGTTTTTT.

On this clonotype: The junction does not match germline at one end; this may be a read error. This sequence joins TRBV27 and TRBJ1-2; D remains ambiguous. From germline, CDR1 is MNHEY and CDR2 SMNVEV (reference sequence). The CDR3 covers 14 residues. The CDR3 sequence: CASRRVAQIYCYTF. The CDR3 DNA sequence: TGTGCCAGTCGAAGGGTGGCGCAGATCTATTGCTACACCTTC.

The V gene is TRBV28, the J gene TRBJ2-7; D ambiguous. The V gene's germline CDR1 is MDHEN and CDR2 SYDVKM. V was trimmed by 6 bases and J by 3 bases, leaving 12 bases between them. The CDR3 consists of 13 residues. Written as DNA, the CDR3 is TGTGCCAGCAGGCCCTTGGACGGCTACGAGCAGTACTTC. This gives the protein CASRPLDGYEQYF.

This clonotype was detected ten times or more. The chain carries TRBV15 and TRBJ2-1; 8 bases line up with TRBD2. V trimming: 3 bases; J trimming: 7 bases; junction bases outside the gene matches: 11. Germline CDR1 LNHNV, CDR2 YYDKDF (reference sequence). This CDR3 has 16 amino acids. The CDR3 DNA sequence: TGTGCCACCAGCAGTTATGTCCGGATAGCGGGGAATGAGCAGTTCTTC. Translated: CATSSYVRIAGNEQFF. Looking up the rest from reference TRBV15 and TRBJ2-1 gives the full variable domain: DAMVIQNPRYQVTQFGKPVTLSCSQTLNHNVMYWYQQKSSQAPKLLFHYYDKDFNNEADTPDNFQSRRPNTSFCFLDIRSPGLGDTAMYLCATSSYVRIAGNEQFFGPGTRLTVL.

There are a few counts of this clonotype. The rearrangement joins TRBV4-3 to TRBJ1-5; the match to TRBD1 covers 7 bases. The germline gives CDR1 LGHNA, CDR2 YSLEER. The CDR3 is 15 amino acids. V shed 1 base and J 5 bases; nucleotides not matched to a gene: 5. The CDR3 bases are TGCGCCAGCAGCCAAGGGACAGGCGATCATCAGCCCCAGCATTTT. Its protein is CASSQGTGDHQPQHF.

The V gene is TRBV6-2 or TRBV6-3, the J gene TRBJ1-2; 7 positions match TRBD1. CDR3 length: 13 amino acids. The trim removed 4 bases at V and 4 bases at J, leaving 3 bases unmatched. The germline V gene encodes CDR1 MNHEY and CDR2 SVGEGT. CDR3 amino acids: CASSWQGGYGYTF. As DNA, the CDR3 is TGTGCCAGCAGTTGGCAGGGGGGCTATGGCTACACCTTC.

The chain has TRBV5-1 and TRBJ1-3; D remains ambiguous. V was pared by 0 bases and J by 0 bases, with 10 bases between. The CDR3 length is 16 residues. The germline CDR1 and CDR2 sequences are SGHRS and YFSETQ. The CDR3, as DNA: TGCGCCAGCAGCTTGGCGGGCGGCTACTCTGGAAACACCATATATTTT. Protein sequence: CASSLAGGYSGNTIYF.

Turning to this clonotype: Germline is not matched at one junction end, which may reflect a read error. The V gene is TRBV7-2, the J gene TRBJ1-3; tentatively, D is TRBD1 (6 bases). The CDR3 length is 17 residues. Germline CDR1 and CDR2: SGHTA and FQGNSA. The CDR3 loop is CASSPMRGYISGNTRYF. The DNA of the CDR3 is TGTGCCAGCAGCCCCATGAGGGGGTATATCTCTGGAAACACCAGATATTTT.

This clonotype was observed at least ten times. This chain joins TRBV27 and TRBJ1-1; the D is unclear. The CDR3 spans 13 residues. V shed 2 bases and J shed 5 bases, with 9 bases lying between them. Germline CDR1 reads MNHEY; CDR2 reads SMNVEV (reference sequence). The CDR3 protein is CASSLDYITEAFF. The CDR3 region has the DNA TGTGCCAGCAGTTTAGACTATATAACTGAAGCTTTCTTT.

J is TRBJ2-5 and V is TRBV5-1; a weak D match, TRBD1 (6 bases). Trimming removed 0 bases from V and 0 bases from J, with 12 bases in between. The CDR3 spans 16 residues. CDR1 and CDR2 from the germline V gene are SGHRS and YFSETQ. In DNA form, the CDR3 reads TGCGCCAGCAGCTTGGTGGGCAGGGGCCACCAAGAGACCCAGTACTTC. Its translation: CASSLVGRGHQETQYF.

This clonotype occurred many times. The chain couples TRBV6-1 to TRBJ1-4; D gene uncertain. V lost 6 bases and J 3 bases, leaving 11 bases between the germline ends. CDR3 length: 14 residues. Germline-derived CDR1 and CDR2 are MNHNS and SASEGT. As DNA, the CDR3 is TGTGCCAGCAGCCGTCCCGGAGCTAATGAAAAACTGTTTTTT. Encoded protein: CASSRPGANEKLFF.

As regards this clonotype: This may be a read error, as it is one base from a much larger clone. The chain recombines TRBV6-1 with TRBJ2-1; 9 bases map to TRBD2. CDR3 length: 18 amino acids. Germline V gene data show CDR1 as MNHNS and CDR2 as SASEGT. The CDR3 here is CACSEALVAGGPWVGQFF. The CDR3 coding sequence is TGTGCCTGCAGTGAAGCGCTGGTGGCGGGAGGGCCTTGGGTTGGGCAGTTCTTC.

This clonotype was observed many times. The genes are TRBV4-1 and TRBJ2-5; tentative D call: TRBD2 (5 bases). V dropped 4 bases and J dropped 2 bases, with 17 bases sitting between them. Germline V gene sequence: CDR1 MGHRA, CDR2 YSYEKL. CDR3 length: 16 residues. The CDR3 sequence: CASSPIGEPGQETQYF. The CDR3 nucleotides read TGCGCCAGCAGCCCGATCGGGGAGCCTGGGCAAGAGACCCAGTACTTC.

This clonotype was counted many times. The chain links TRBV14 to TRBJ2-7, with D possibly TRBD1 on 6 matching bases. Trimming stripped 3 bases from V and 2 bases from J, with 8 bases between. Looked up from germline, CDR1 is SGHDN and CDR2 is FVKESK. This CDR3 spans 13 amino acids. The CDR3 loop reads CASSQQGTYEQYF. The CDR3, as DNA: TGTGCCAGCAGCCAGCAGGGGACCTACGAGCAGTACTTC.

This clonotype appeared many times. The chain uses TRBV27 and TRBJ1-6; unclear D gene. The CDR3 extends over 12 amino acids. Germline lookup yields CDR1 MNHEY and CDR2 SMNVEV (reference sequence). V was shortened by 4 bases and J by 4 bases, with 2 bases between the two germline ends. The CDR3 DNA reads as TGTGCCAGCAGTTCTTATAATTCACCCCTCCACTTT. This encodes CASSSYNSPLHF.

The chain is built from TRBV3-1 and TRBJ2-7; 8 bases map to TRBD1. The V gene's germline CDR1 is LGHDT and CDR2 YNNKEL (reference sequence). Trimming removed 6 bases from V and 6 bases from J; junction bases left unmatched: 7. The CDR3 consists of 13 residues. DNA for the CDR3: TGTGCCAGCAGTTATGGACAGGGTCGCGAGCAGTACTTC. It specifies CASSYGQGREQYF.

This chain links TRBV3-1 with TRBJ2-7; 11 bases align to TRBD2. CDR1 LGHDT and CDR2 YNNKEL come from the germline V gene (reference sequence). The V gene end was trimmed by 4 bases and the J gene end by 3 bases; junction bases not matched to a gene: 5. CDR3 length: 15 residues. Here the CDR3 reads CASSPTSGNRYEQYF. The CDR3 coding sequence is TGTGCCAGCAGCCCGACTAGCGGGAATCGCTACGAGCAGTACTTC.

This clonotype was seen many times. The chain uses TRBV28 and TRBJ2-5; the match to TRBD1 covers 9 bases. Germline V gene sequence: CDR1 MDHEN, CDR2 SYDVKM. V gave up 3 bases and J gave up 3 bases; unmatched junction bases: 14. The CDR3 is 18 residues long. The DNA of the CDR3 is TGTGCCAGCAGTTTGTCGACTTTTGGACAGGGGAACAAAGAGACCCAGTACTTC. It yields the protein CASSLSTFGQGNKETQYF.

About this clonotype: A much larger clone differs from this one at a single base, so this may be a read error. This sequence joins TRBV19 and TRBJ2-4; perhaps TRBD1 as D (5 bases). V lost 4 bases and J lost 0, with 13 bases in between. Germline V CDR1 and CDR2: LNHDA, SQIVND (reference sequence). The CDR3 is 16 residues long. The CDR3 reads CASSTTGMLAKNIQYF. Written as DNA, the CDR3 is TGTGCCAGTAGTACAACAGGAATGTTAGCCAAAAACATTCAGTACTTC.

With respect to this clonotype: A much more abundant neighbour one base away suggests this may be a read error. The chain links TRBV19 to TRBJ2-7, with D unclear. Per the germline V gene, CDR1 is LNHDA and CDR2 is SQIVND (reference sequence). The length of the CDR3 is 10 residues. Trimming removed 6 bases at V and 6 bases at J, with 6 bases between. CDR3 amino acids: CASSQIEQYF. The CDR3, as DNA: TGTGCCAGTAGCCAAATCGAGCAGTACTTC.

This clonotype was seen repeatedly, ten times or more. The chain links TRBV5-4 to TRBJ2-5, with 10 bases fitting TRBD1. The CDR3 loop spans 14 amino acids. V lost 4 bases to trimming and J lost 5 bases; unmatched junction nucleotides: 5. CDR1 is SGHNT and CDR2 is YYREEE in the germline V gene (reference sequence). CDR3 coding DNA: TGTGCCAGCAGCCTGGACAGGGGGGACGAGACCCAGTACTTC. Translation: CASSLDRGDETQYF. Together with reference TRBV5-4 and TRBJ2-5, the CDR3 gives the full variable domain: ETGVTQSPTHLIKTRGQQVTLRCSSQSGHNTVSWYQQALGQGPQFIFQYYREEENGRGNFPPRFSGLQFPNYSSELNVNALELDDSALYLCASSLDRGDETQYFGPGTRLLVL.

This clonotype occurred many times. In DNA form, the CDR3 reads TGTGCCAGCAGAATAGCGGGAGGAGGTGTCGATGAGCAGTTCTTC. Translation: CASRIAGGGVDEQFF. The V and J genes are TRBV6-2 or TRBV6-3 and TRBJ2-1; TRBD2 agrees at 10 bases. The V segment lost 6 bases and the J segment 8 bases; nucleotides outside the gene matches: 10. CDR3 length equals 15 residues. Germline values: CDR1 MNHEY, CDR2 SVGEGT.

This clonotype was detected only a few times. The chain has TRBV12-3 or TRBV12-4 and TRBJ2-7, with a possible D match to TRBD1 (6 bases). V was cut by 5 bases and J by 3 bases, with 14 bases left in between. This CDR3 is built from 14 residues. The CDR3 DNA reads as TGTGCCAGCAGTCGACAGGACGGGGACTACGAGCAGTACTTC. It encodes CASSRQDGDYEQYF.

This clonotype was recorded many times. The chain links TRBV7-9 to TRBJ2-1, with TRBD2 matching over 9 bases. The germline V gene encodes CDR1 SEHNR and CDR2 FQNEAQ (reference sequence). V lost 3 bases and J lost 2; bases outside the gene matches: 5. The CDR3 has 16 residues. The CDR3 region is CASSFLREGPYNEQFF. The CDR3 coding sequence is TGTGCCAGCAGCTTTTTGCGGGAGGGCCCCTACAATGAGCAGTTCTTC.